This TCR beta chain was profiled in a study of T cell changes during pregnancy in multiple sclerosis. The repertoire was sequenced with immunoSEQ multiplex PCR; TCRdb's copy has only in-frame clones and lacks some. The sample lists about 40,000 clones, nearly 90% seen once, with roughly 4% in the top ten. The V end was cut by 6 bases, the J end by 5 bases, with 29 bases between. In germline, CDR1 is SGHRS, CDR2 YFSETQ. The CDR3 spans 19 residues. The sample consisted of CD8+ T cells from peripheral blood mononuclear cells, taken in the first trimester of pregnancy. The chain recombines TRBV5-1 with TRBJ2-2; no reliable D call. The TCR comes from a female donor with multiple sclerosis, enrolled in a pregnancy study. As DNA, the CDR3 is TGCGCCAGCACCGTTTCACGTTCGAGACCCAACAGTGAGACCGGGGAGCTGTTTTTT. It specifies CASTVSRSRPNSETGELFF.